This T cell receptor (beta chain) stems from a study of CD8 T cells in Susac syndrome. When the RNA was reverse transcribed, random hexamers were used with an input of roughly 0.45 to 1 ug. Each CDR3 protein gets one entry after TCRdb re-called the immunoSEQ multiplex PCR reads with MiXCR. Of 150,000 to 200,000 distinct CDR3 sequences in the sample, about 95% are singletons; the top ten hold approximately 0.1%. Sequencing of TCR beta covered CD8+ and CD4+ T cells obtained from blood. The origin of this receptor is a human donor in good health. The material sequenced was CD4+ T cells from PBMCs.

Here the CDR3 reads CASSSDYEQYF. The DNA of the CDR3 is TGTGCCAGCAGTTCGGATTACGAGCAGTACTTC. V is TRBV12-3 or TRBV12-4 and J is TRBJ2-7; D gene uncertain. The CDR3 contains 11 residues. V lost 4 bases to trimming and J lost 4 bases, with 5 bases between them.